The T cell receptor beta chain described here comes from a study of low-dose radiotherapy and immunotherapy resistance in tumors. Overall study context: Each fraction for Cohort 1 was 0.5 Gy, given every 2 weeks, and the total came to 6.5 Gy. Every six weeks patients received intravenous ipilimumab 1 mg/kg, and every two weeks they received intravenous nivolumab 240 mg. Intravenous cyclophosphamide 200 mg/m2 was given every two weeks, one day before radiation and immunotherapy. Those assigned to Cohort 2 were treated with 1 Gy per fraction every two weeks (13 Gy in total over 26 weeks).

Gene-specific TRAV and TRBV primers were used for first-strand cDNA, covering alpha and beta chains. The authors amplified TCRs for roughly 20 PCR cycles with a constant-region primer and a V-primer adapter. TCRdb independently ran MiXCR on the reads; one entry per CDR3 protein. Among under 90,000 distinct CDR3 sequences listed, over 15% were seen once. The CDR3 runs to 14 residues. Germline CDR1 and CDR2: SGHDT and YYEEEE. V lost 4 bases and J lost 3, with 14 bases in between. Time point in this sample: after trial treatment. Treatment indicated: LDRT plus nivolumab, ipilimumab, low-dose cyclophosphamide and aspirin (RACIN trial). This clonotype was found a few times.

The sequence was obtained from a male donor with prostate cancer. The chain recombines TRBV5-6 with TRBJ2-7; D call uncertain. The source material was PBMCs, sampled after low-dose radiotherapy plus immunotherapy. The CDR3 nucleotides read TGTGCCAGCAGCCCGATTAGCCGTTACTACGAGCAGTACTTC. It yields the protein CASSPISRYYEQYF.